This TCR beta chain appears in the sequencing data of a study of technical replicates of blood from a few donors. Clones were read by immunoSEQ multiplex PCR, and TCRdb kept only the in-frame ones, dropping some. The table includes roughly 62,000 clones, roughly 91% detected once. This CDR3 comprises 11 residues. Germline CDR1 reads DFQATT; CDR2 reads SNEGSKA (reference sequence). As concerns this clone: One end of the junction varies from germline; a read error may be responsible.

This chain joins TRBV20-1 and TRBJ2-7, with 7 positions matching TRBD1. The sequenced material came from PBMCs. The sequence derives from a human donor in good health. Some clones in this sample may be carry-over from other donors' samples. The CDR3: CSARDLKDRFF. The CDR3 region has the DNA TGCAGTGCTAGAGATCTGAAGGACAGGTTTTTC.